Presented here are 4 T cell receptor beta chains from one specimen sequenced in a study of shared clonotypes between healthy human individuals. Data came from immunoSEQ multiplex PCR; TCRdb stores just in-frame clones and leaves some out. The profile shows around 480,000 clones, 60% to 80% of them singletons. Sequencing was done on a sample of PBMCs. These receptors all come from a woman between 40 and 55 years old in good health. Some clones in this sample may be carry-over from other donors' samples.

V usage is TRBV10-1 and J usage is TRBJ2-1; 14 bases map to TRBD2. This CDR3 has 17 amino acids. Germline V gives CDR1 WNHNN, CDR2 SYGVQD (reference sequence). Germline trimming cut 0 bases from V and 6 bases from J; bases unmatched to any gene: 4. The CDR3 DNA is TGCGCCAGCAGTGAGTCGACGACTAGCGGGAGGGTCAATGAGCAGTTCTTC. Protein: CASSESTTSGRVNEQFF.

This clone was detected only a few times. Because the CDR3's place on the DNA is in doubt, the DNA is left out and the CDR3 is given as listed by TCRdb. The rearrangement joins TRBV28 to TRBJ1-2; the table's D call of TRBD1 was not tested on the DNA. Germline assignment: CDR1 MDHEN and CDR2 SYDVKM. The CDR3 is made up of 13 amino acids, end residues included. This CDR3 reads CASSFGPGYGYTF.

The chain is built from TRBV4-1 and TRBJ2-3; 9 bases line up with TRBD1. Germline loops: CDR1 MGHRA, CDR2 YSYEKL. Trimming cost V 6 bases and J 1 base; bases outside gene matches: 5. The CDR3 consists of 15 residues. This CDR3 reads CASRRQGVGTDTQYF. The CDR3 coding sequence is TGCGCCAGCAGACGACAGGGGGTCGGCACAGATACGCAGTATTTT.

The chain uses TRBV21-1 and TRBJ2-7; the DNA was not used to check the table's D call, TRBD1. TRBV21-1 is a pseudogene. CDR3 length equals 15 residues. This chain's CDR3 is CASSIRDRAYYEQYF. CDR3 coding DNA: TGTGCCAGCAGCATCCGGGACAGGGCTTACTACGAGCAGTACTTC.